The rows below give T cell receptor beta chains drawn from one sample of a study of blood T cells in healthy people across ages. TCRdb redid the calling of the 5' RACE reads with MiXCR, one entry per CDR3 protein. Of about 800,000 distinct CDR3 sequences listed, 20% to 25% are singletons. The same data also went into a second study, on T cells of mothers and their children.

The sequenced material came from blood. The source of these receptors is a boy aged 5-17 years in good health. CDR3s include the opening cysteine and the closing phenylalanine or tryptophan. D genes are given only for firm matches. Expanded clones get a size class; other rows say once, few or many, or leave the size out.

- | TRBJ1-1 | TRBV7-2 | - | TGTGCCAGCAGCTTAGCCCAGGGCCCTGAAGCTTTCTTT | CASSLAQGPEAFF
few | TRBJ2-3 | TRBV6-2/TRBV6-3 | - | TGTGCCAGCAGTCTTGGGGCGTTAACAGATACGCAGTATTTT | CASSLGALTDTQYF
- | TRBJ2-1 | TRBV18 | TRBD2 | TGTGCCAGCTCGGCACTAGCGGCGAGCTCCTACAATGAGCAGTTCTTC | CASSALAASSYNEQFF
- | TRBJ2-4 | TRBV7-2 | - | TGTGCCAGCAGCAAACAGGGCGCAGTAGCCAAAAACATTCAGTACTTC | CASSKQGAVAKNIQYF
few | TRBJ2-7 | TRBV4-2 | TRBD2 | TGTGCCAGCAGCCAAGCTCCTAGCGGGGATTCCTACGAGCAGTACTTC | CASSQAPSGDSYEQYF
many | TRBJ2-7 | TRBV27 | - | TGTGCCAGCAGGCCGACAGGACCCTACGAGCAGTACTTC | CASRPTGPYEQYF
- | TRBJ2-1 | TRBV5-6 | - | TGTACCAGCAGCTTGTTATCGGAACGCTACAATGAGCAGTTCTTC | CTSSLLSERYNEQFF
few | TRBJ2-7 | TRBV4-1 | - | TGCGCCAGCAGCCAAGATCTTGACGGGCCCTACGAGCAGTACTTC | CASSQDLDGPYEQYF
- | TRBJ1-6 | TRBV28 | - | TGTGCCAGCAGTTTACGGGGTACGGAAAATTCACCCCTCCACTTT | CASSLRGTENSPLHF
- | TRBJ2-7 | TRBV7-2 | TRBD2 | TGTGCCAGCACCTACCCCACTAGCGGGGCAGACGAGCAGTACTTC | CASTYPTSGADEQYF
few | TRBJ2-3 | TRBV29-1 | - | TGCAGCGCTGCGACGGGGACAGATACGCAGTATTTT | CSAATGTDTQYF
few | TRBJ2-1 | TRBV29-1 | TRBD2 | TGCAGCGTTGAACCCCCAGCGGGGGACTACAATGAGCAGTTCTTC | CSVEPPAGDYNEQFF
many | TRBJ1-1 | TRBV6-5 | - | TGTGCCAGCAGTTCGTGGGGAGGCACTGAAGCTTTCTTT | CASSSWGGTEAFF
- | TRBJ1-5 | TRBV28 | TRBD1 | TGTGTCACCAGAGGGACAGGCCTTAGCAATCAGCCCCAGCATTTT | CVTRGTGLSNQPQHF